The 14 T cell receptor beta chains listed next were all sequenced from one sample in a study of cytomegalovirus exposure and HLA in healthy donors. Primers: 60 Vbeta forward and 13 Jbeta reverse. Profiled with immunoSEQ multiplex PCR; TCRdb holds only in-frame clones, not every one. This repertoire shows approximately 190,000 clones, around 90% found once; its top ten account for 1% to 1.4%. The sample consisted of PBMCs. These receptors were obtained from a boy aged 2 to 10 in good health and CMV-seronegative.

This rearrangement joins TRBV5-8 to TRBJ1-3; D uncertain. Germline V CDR1 and CDR2: SGHTS, YDEGEE. The germline V and J ends were trimmed by 1 base and 0 bases, with 5 bases remaining between them. The CDR3 extends over 14 amino acids. CDR3 sequence (DNA): TGTGCCAGCAGCTTGCTACCCTCTGGAAACACCATATATTTT. It is translated as CASSLLPSGNTIYF.

Details on this clone: A junction end diverges from the germline sequence, so it may reflect a read error. This chain connects TRBV7-9 to TRBJ2-7, with D possibly TRBD1 on 6 matching bases. CDR3 length: 12 residues. Germline values: CDR1 SEHNR, CDR2 FQNEAQ (reference sequence). As DNA, the CDR3 is TGTTCCAGCAGCCGGACAGACTACGAGCAGTACTTC. Its translation: CSSSRTDYEQYF.

This chain links TRBV29-1 with TRBJ2-1; a possible D gene is TRBD2 (6 bases). The V gene's germline CDR1 is SQVTM and CDR2 ANQGSEA. The CDR3 totals 14 residues. The V gene lost 0 bases and the J gene lost 5 bases, with 11 bases spanning the gap. The CDR3 DNA reads TGCAGCGTTGAAGAGTTAGCGGAACACAATGAGCAGTTCTTC. As protein: CSVEELAEHNEQFF.

The CDR3 region has the DNA TGTGCCAGCAGCCGCTTGGGGGGCAATGAGCAGTTCTTC. Translation: CASSRLGGNEQFF. The chain links TRBV27 to TRBJ2-1, with D tentatively TRBD2 (6 bases). Germline CDR1 is MNHEY and CDR2 is SMNVEV (reference sequence). The CDR3 loop spans 13 amino acids. Trimming shortened V by 6 bases and J by 6 bases, and 12 bases separated the two germline ends.

The genes are TRBV9 and TRBJ2-2; a possible D gene is TRBD2 (6 bases). This CDR3 is built from 16 residues. Per the germline V gene, CDR1 is SGDLS and CDR2 is YYNGEE. V shed 7 bases and J shed 3 bases, with 19 bases lying between them. The CDR3 region is CASARRARGYTGELFF. The CDR3 DNA is TGTGCCAGCGCTAGACGGGCGCGGGGATACACCGGGGAGCTGTTTTTT. Together with reference TRBV9 and TRBJ2-2, the CDR3 gives the full variable domain: DSGVTQTPKHLITATGQRVTLRCSPRSGDLSVYWYQQSLDQGLQFLIQYYNGEERAKGNILERFSAQQFPDLHSELNLSSLELGDSALYFCASARRARGYTGELFFGEGSRLTVL.

DNA of the CDR3: TGTGCCAGCAGCTTTGCGGGGGCGACCTACGAGCAGTACTTC. Its translation: CASSFAGATYEQYF. The chain joins TRBV7-9 to TRBJ2-7, with D possibly TRBD2 on 7 matching bases. Looked up from germline, CDR1 is SEHNR and CDR2 is FQNEAQ (reference sequence). The length of the CDR3 is 14 residues. The V gene lost 3 bases and the J gene lost 2 bases, with 11 bases spanning the gap. Full variable domain (remainder filled in from reference TRBV7-9 and TRBJ2-7): DTGVSQNPRHKITKRGQNVTFRCDPISEHNRLYWYRQTLGQGPEFLTYFQNEAQLEKSRLLSDRFSAERPKGSFSTLEIQRTEQGDSAMYLCASSFAGATYEQYFGPGTRLTVT.

The chain is built from TRBV19 and TRBJ1-1, with D possibly matching TRBD1 (6 bases). This CDR3 has 14 amino acids. Trimming shortened V by 7 bases and J by 10 bases, and 22 bases separated the two germline ends. Germline V CDR1 and CDR2: LNHDA, SQIVND (reference sequence). The CDR3 region has the DNA TGTGCCAGTACTATCGAATTAGGAGGGGGGGGAGCTTTCTTT. It translates to CASTIELGGGGAFF.

The V and J genes are TRBV10-3 and TRBJ2-7, with D hard to call. This CDR3 is built from 13 residues. The germline V and J ends were trimmed by 3 bases and 3 bases, with 9 bases remaining between them. Per the germline V gene, CDR1 is ENHRY and CDR2 is SYGVKD. The CDR3 DNA follows: TGTGCCATCAGTGACGTAAACGGCTACGAGCAGTACTTC. Translating it yields CAISDVNGYEQYF.

This clone occurred once. The chain carries TRBV6-1 and TRBJ2-1; D gene ambiguous. This CDR3 region has 14 residues. Germline V gives CDR1 MNHNS, CDR2 SASEGT. Trimming shortened V by 6 bases and J by 0 bases, and 9 bases separated the two germline ends. The CDR3 loop reads CASRITSSYNEQFF. CDR3 in DNA: TGTGCCAGCAGGATTACAAGCTCCTACAATGAGCAGTTCTTC.

The V call is TRBV10-3, the J call TRBJ2-5; TRBD2 agrees at 7 bases. The germline CDR1 and CDR2 sequences are ENHRY and SYGVKD. The CDR3 spans 17 residues. The trim removed 5 bases at V and 2 bases at J, leaving 14 bases unmatched. DNA of the CDR3: TGTGCCATCAGTCTCGGTGTAGCGGGTCTCTATCAAGAGACCCAGTACTTC. Translated: CAISLGVAGLYQETQYF.

The chain is built from TRBV27 and TRBJ1-2; D is perhaps TRBD1 (5 bases). Trimming cost V 3 bases and J 8 bases, with 13 bases left between them. The CDR3 totals 13 residues. CDR1 and CDR2 from the germline V gene are MNHEY and SMNVEV (reference sequence). The CDR3 DNA reads as TGTGCCAGCAGTTTCGACCGGAGGGGCGGCTACACCTTC. It specifies CASSFDRRGGYTF.

This chain connects TRBV18 to TRBJ2-1, with TRBD2 matching over 15 bases. Unmatched junction bases numbered 2, after V lost 4 bases and J lost 7 bases. This CDR3 contains 15 residues. Germline V lookup: CDR1 KGHSH, CDR2 LQKENI. The CDR3 region is CASSRTSGRANEQFF. CDR3 bases: TGTGCCAGCTCACGGACTAGCGGGAGGGCAAATGAGCAGTTCTTC.

V gene TRBV15 combines with J gene TRBJ2-5; TRBD1 matches 8 bases. The germline CDR1 and CDR2 sequences are LNHNV and YYDKDF (reference sequence). J gave up 1 base and V 1 base, and 2 bases lay outside the gene matches. This CDR3 is 15 amino acids long. In DNA form, the CDR3 reads TGTGCCACCAGCAGAGGCGGGACAGGCCAAGAGACCCAGTACTTC. Translating gives CATSRGGTGQETQYF.

The genes are TRBV19 and TRBJ2-3; unclear D gene. The V end was cut by 3 bases, the J end by 5 bases, with 15 bases between. The CDR3 has 15 residues. CDR1 and CDR2 from the germline V gene are LNHDA and SQIVND (reference sequence). The CDR3 coding sequence is TGTGCCAGTAGTATCCCGCAGGTGAGTAGAGATACGCAGTATTTT. Residues: CASSIPQVSRDTQYF.